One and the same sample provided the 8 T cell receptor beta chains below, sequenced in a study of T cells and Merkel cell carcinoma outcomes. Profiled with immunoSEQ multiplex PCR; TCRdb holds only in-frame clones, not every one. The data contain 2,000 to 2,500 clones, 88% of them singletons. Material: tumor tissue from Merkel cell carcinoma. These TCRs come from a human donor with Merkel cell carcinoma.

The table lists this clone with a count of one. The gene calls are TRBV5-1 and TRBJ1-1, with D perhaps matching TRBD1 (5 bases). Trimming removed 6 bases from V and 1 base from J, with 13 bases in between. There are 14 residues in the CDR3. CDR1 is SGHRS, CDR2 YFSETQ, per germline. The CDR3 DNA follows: TGCGCCAGCACATCGGGACGTACGAACACTGAAGCTTTCTTT. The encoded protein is CASTSGRTNTEAFF.

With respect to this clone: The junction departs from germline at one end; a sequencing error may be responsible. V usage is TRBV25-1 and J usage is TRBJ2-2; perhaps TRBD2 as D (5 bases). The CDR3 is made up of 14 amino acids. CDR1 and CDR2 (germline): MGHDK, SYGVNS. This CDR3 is CATSRGSGGGELFF. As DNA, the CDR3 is TGTGCCACCAGTAGAGGGAGTGGAGGCGGGGAGCTGTTTTTT.

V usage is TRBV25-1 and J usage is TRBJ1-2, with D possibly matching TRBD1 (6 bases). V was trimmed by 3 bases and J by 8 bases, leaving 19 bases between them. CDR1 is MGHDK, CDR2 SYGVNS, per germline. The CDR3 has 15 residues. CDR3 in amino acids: CASSDPKLGGGGYTF. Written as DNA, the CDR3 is TGTGCCAGCAGTGATCCGAAGCTAGGGGGTGGCGGCTACACCTTC.

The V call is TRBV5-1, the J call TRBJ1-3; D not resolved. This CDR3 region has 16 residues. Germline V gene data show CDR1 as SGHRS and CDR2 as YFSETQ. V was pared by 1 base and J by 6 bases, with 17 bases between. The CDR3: CASSLSGRSGQNTIYF. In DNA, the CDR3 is TGCGCCAGCAGCTTGTCTGGGCGTAGTGGGCAAAACACCATATATTTT.

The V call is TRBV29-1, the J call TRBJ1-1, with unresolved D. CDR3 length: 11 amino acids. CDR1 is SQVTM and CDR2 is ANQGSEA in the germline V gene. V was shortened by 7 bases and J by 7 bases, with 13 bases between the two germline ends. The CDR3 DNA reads TGCAGCGCCCGTGACGGAGGTGAAGCTTTCTTT. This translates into CSARDGGEAFF.

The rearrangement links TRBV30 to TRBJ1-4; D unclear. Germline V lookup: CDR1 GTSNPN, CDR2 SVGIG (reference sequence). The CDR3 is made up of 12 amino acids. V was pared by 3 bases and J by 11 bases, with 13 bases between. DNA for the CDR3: TGTGCCTGGAGAAGCGGCAGGCGGAAACTGTTTTTT. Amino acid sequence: CAWRSGRRKLFF.

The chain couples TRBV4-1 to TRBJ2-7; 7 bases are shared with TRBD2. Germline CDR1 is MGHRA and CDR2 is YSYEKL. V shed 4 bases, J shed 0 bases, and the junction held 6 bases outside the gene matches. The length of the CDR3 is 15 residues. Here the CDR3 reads CASSPSGLSSYEQYF. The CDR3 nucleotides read TGCGCCAGCAGCCCTAGCGGCCTGAGCTCCTACGAGCAGTACTTC.

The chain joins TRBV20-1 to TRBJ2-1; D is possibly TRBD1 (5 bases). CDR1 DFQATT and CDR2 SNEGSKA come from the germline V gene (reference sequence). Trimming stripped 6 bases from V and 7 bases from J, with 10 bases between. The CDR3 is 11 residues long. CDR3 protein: CSALRANEQFF. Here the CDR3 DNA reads TGCAGTGCCCTCAGGGCGAATGAGCAGTTCTTC.